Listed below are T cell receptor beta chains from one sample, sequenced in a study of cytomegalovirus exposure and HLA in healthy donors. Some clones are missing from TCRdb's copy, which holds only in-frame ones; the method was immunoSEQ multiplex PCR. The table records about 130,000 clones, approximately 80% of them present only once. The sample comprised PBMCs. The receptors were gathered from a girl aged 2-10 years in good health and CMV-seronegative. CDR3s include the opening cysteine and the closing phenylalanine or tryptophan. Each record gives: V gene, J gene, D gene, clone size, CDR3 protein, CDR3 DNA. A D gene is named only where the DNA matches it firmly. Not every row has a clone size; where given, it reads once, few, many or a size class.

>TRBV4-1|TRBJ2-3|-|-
CASSQAPRNTDTQYF
TGCGCCAGCAGCCAAGCTCCGAGAAACACAGATACGCAGTATTTT
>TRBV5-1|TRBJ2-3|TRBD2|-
CASSSRLAGGEHHRTDTQYF
TGCGCCAGCAGCTCCCGACTAGCGGGAGGGGAGCACCACAGAACAGATACGCAGTATTTT
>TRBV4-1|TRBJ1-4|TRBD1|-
CASSLGQGNEKLFF
TGCGCCAGCAGCCTCGGACAGGGAAATGAAAAACTGTTTTTT
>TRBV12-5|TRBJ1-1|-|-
CASGPRPGRVDLDTEAFF
TGTGCTAGTGGCCCCCGCCCGGGGAGGGTTGACCTTGACACTGAAGCTTTCTTT
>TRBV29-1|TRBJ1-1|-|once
CSVEQLNTEAFF
TGCAGCGTTGAACAGTTGAACACTGAAGCTTTCTTT
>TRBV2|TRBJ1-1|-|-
CAQQGFTEAFF
TGTGCCCAACAGGGATTCACTGAAGCTTTCTTT
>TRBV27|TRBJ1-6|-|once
CASSPRVLSSYNSPLHF
TGTGCCAGCAGTCCCCGAGTTCTTAGCTCCTATAATTCACCCCTCCACTTT
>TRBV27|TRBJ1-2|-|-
CASSSNSRGSEYGYTF
TGTGCCAGCAGTTCAAATTCCCGCGGATCTGAATATGGCTACACCTTC
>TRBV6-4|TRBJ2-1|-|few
CASSDDSGGGNEQFF
TGTGCCAGCAGTGACGATTCGGGTGGGGGGAATGAGCAGTTCTTC
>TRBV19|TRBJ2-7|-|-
CASRPGAGVNEQYF
TGTGCCAGTAGACCGGGGGCGGGGGTTAACGAGCAGTACTTC
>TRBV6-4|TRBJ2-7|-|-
CARRRILLKRVYEQYF
TGTGCCAGAAGACGAATTTTACTTAAGAGGGTCTACGAGCAGTACTTC
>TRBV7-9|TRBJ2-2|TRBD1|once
CASSPRGPNTGELFF
TGTGCCAGCAGCCCCAGGGGGCCAAACACCGGGGAGCTGTTTTTT
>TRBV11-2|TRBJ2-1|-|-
CASSSRSGGPYNEQFF
TGTGCCAGCAGCTCTCGCTCGGGGGGCCCCTACAATGAGCAGTTCTTC
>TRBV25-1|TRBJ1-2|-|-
CASSAIRGGKGGYTF
TGTGCCAGCAGTGCCATACGCGGGGGGAAGGGTGGCTACACCTTC
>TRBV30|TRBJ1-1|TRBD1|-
CAWSDRVGAFF
TGTGCCTGGAGCGACAGGGTAGGAGCTTTCTTT
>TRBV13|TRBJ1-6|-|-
CASSLGQVNSPLHF
TGTGCCAGCAGCTTAGGACAGGTTAATTCACCCCTCCACTTT
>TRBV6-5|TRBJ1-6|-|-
CASRIQGNYNSPLHF
TGTGCCAGCAGAATACAGGGCAACTATAATTCACCCCTCCACTTT
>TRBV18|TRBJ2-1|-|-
CASSPSGVQFF
TGTGCCAGCTCGCCGAGCGGAGTGCAGTTCTTC
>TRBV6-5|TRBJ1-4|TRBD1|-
CASSSRTGTEKLFF
TGTGCCAGCAGTTCACGGACAGGGACCGAAAAACTGTTTTTT
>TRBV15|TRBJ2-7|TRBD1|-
CATSRVRGGSDYEQYF
TGTGCCACCAGCAGAGTCCGAGGGGGCAGCGACTACGAGCAGTACTTC
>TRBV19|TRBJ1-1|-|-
CASSYTGNTEAFF
TGTGCCAGTAGTTACACGGGGAACACTGAAGCTTTCTTT
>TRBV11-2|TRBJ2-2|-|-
CASSFWSPTGELFF
TGTGCCAGCAGCTTCTGGAGTCCCACCGGGGAGCTGTTTTTT
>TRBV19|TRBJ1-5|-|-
CASSIYDYSNQPQHF
TGTGCCAGTAGTATTTACGACTATAGCAATCAGCCCCAGCATTTT
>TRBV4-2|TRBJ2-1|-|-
CASSQSGTSSYNEQFF
TGTGCCAGCAGCCAAAGTGGCACTAGCTCCTACAATGAGCAGTTCTTC
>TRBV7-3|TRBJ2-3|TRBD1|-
CASSLSGTGETDTQYF
TGTGCCAGCAGCTTATCTGGGACAGGGGAAACAGATACGCAGTATTTT
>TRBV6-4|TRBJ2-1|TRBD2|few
CASSEAAGGPENEQFF
TGTGCCAGCAGTGAAGCGGCGGGAGGGCCAGAGAATGAGCAGTTCTTC
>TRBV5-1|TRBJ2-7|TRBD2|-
CASSLELAGGPRLLEQYF
TGCGCCAGCAGCTTGGAGCTAGCGGGAGGCCCCCGCCTTCTCGAGCAGTACTTC
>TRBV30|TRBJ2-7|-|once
CAWSDPWTRYEQYF
TGTGCCTGGAGTGACCCATGGACTCGCTACGAGCAGTACTTC
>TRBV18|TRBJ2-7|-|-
CASSPRGPYEQYF
TGTGCCAGCTCACCAAGGGGCCCTTACGAGCAGTACTTC
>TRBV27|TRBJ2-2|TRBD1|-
CASSLITTGMNTGELFF
TGTGCCAGCAGTTTAATTACGACAGGGATGAACACCGGGGAGCTGTTTTTT
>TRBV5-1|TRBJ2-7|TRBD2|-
CASRPGLAGGEQYF
TGCGCCAGCAGGCCAGGGCTAGCGGGGGGAGAGCAGTACTTC
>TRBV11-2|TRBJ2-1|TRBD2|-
CASSLISSGTNPERFF
TGTGCCAGCAGCTTAATTAGTAGCGGGACGAACCCTGAGCGGTTCTTC
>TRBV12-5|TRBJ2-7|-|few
CASGLGRGGGSYEQYF
TGTGCTAGTGGTTTGGGCAGGGGAGGGGGCTCCTACGAGCAGTACTTC
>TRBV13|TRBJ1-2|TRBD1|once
CASSPRTGHGGYTF
TGTGCCAGCAGCCCCCGGACAGGGCATGGAGGCTACACCTTC
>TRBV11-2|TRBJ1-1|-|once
CASSLTGRPNTEAFF
TGTGCCAGCAGCTTAACAGGTCGTCCGAACACTGAAGCTTTCTTT
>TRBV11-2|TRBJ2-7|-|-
CASSQAGYEQYF
TGTGCCAGCAGTCAGGCCGGCTACGAGCAGTACTTC
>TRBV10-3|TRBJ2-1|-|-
CAIRAGSPNNEQFF
TGTGCCATCAGGGCAGGATCCCCAAACAATGAGCAGTTCTTC
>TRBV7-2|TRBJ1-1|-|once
CASSLLGRDGTEAFF
TGTGCCAGCAGCTTACTGGGCAGGGATGGCACTGAAGCTTTCTTT
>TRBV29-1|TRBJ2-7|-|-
CSVEDNSYEQYF
TGCAGCGTTGAAGACAACTCCTACGAGCAGTACTTC
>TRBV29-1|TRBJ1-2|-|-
CSALTGYGYTF
TGCAGCGCCTTGACGGGGTATGGCTACACCTTC
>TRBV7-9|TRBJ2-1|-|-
CASSLVDEQFF
TGTGCCAGCAGCTTAGTCGATGAGCAGTTCTTC
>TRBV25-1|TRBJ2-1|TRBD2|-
CASTGGVNEQFF
TGTGCCAGTACGGGGGGGGTCAATGAGCAGTTCTTC
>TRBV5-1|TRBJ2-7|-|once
CASSLADGGIYSYEQYF
TGCGCCAGCAGCTTGGCCGATGGAGGGATCTATTCCTACGAGCAGTACTTC
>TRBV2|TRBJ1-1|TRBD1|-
CASSVRTGTEAFF
TGTGCCAGCAGTGTGAGGACAGGTACTGAAGCTTTCTTT
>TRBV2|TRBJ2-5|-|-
CASKSGQTQYF
TGTGCCAGCAAAAGCGGGCAGACCCAGTACTTC
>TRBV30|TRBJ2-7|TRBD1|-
CAWSKPGQGSYEQYF
TGTGCCTGGAGTAAACCGGGACAGGGTTCCTACGAGCAGTACTTC
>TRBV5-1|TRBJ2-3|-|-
CASSHPLPPSTDTQYF
TGCGCCAGCAGCCACCCTCTACCTCCTAGCACAGATACGCAGTATTTT
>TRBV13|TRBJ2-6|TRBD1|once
CASQDRGRTGANVLTF
TGTGCCAGCCAGGACAGGGGGCGAACTGGGGCCAACGTCCTGACTTTC